This T cell receptor beta chain was sequenced in a study of radiotherapy plus CTLA-4 blockade in lung cancer. Study as a whole: Disease control was present in more than 30% of patients, and objective responses in around 20%.

Focal radiation plus CTLA-4 blockade with ipilimumab was administered to patients who had chemo-refractory metastatic non-small-cell lung cancer. Whole-study findings and limits: Early shifts in blood T cell clones, with interferon-beta, reportedly predicted response best. Tumor-origin TCR clones grew in blood after radiotherapy plus ipilimumab.

This CDR3 has 13 residues. V lost 8 bases and J 1 base, leaving 11 bases between the germline ends. CDR1 and CDR2 from the germline V gene are SEHNR and FQNEAQ (reference sequence). Measured with immunoSEQ multiplex PCR; TCRdb has only the in-frame clones, and not every one. This sample has around 80,000 clones, with about 78% found just once. Note on this clone: Its antigen is unidentified.

The clonotype originates from a human donor with non-small cell lung cancer whose response to radiotherapy plus ipilimumab could not be evaluated. Some clones in this sample may be carry-over from other donors' samples. The genes are TRBV7-9 and TRBJ1-1; the D gene is possibly TRBD1 (5 bases). The starting material was peripheral blood, obtained from a patient treated with radiotherapy plus ipilimumab. The CDR3 sequence is CASGSTENTEAFF. In nucleotides, the CDR3 is TGTGCCAGCGGGTCGACAGAGAACACTGAAGCTTTCTTT.